Each of the 32 T cell receptor beta chains below was sequenced from the same sample in a study of spatial heterogeneity in lung cancer (dated by TCRdb to about 2019). Overall study results and their limits: A correlation was observed between the number of expanded intratumoral alpha and beta TCRs and the tumor nonsynonymous mutation count.

The time point label for this specimen denotes: sample taken at primary tumor resection. Library construction relied on 5' RACE. The sequencing machine was a NextSeq 500. Using fastp at Q25 and MiXCR, TCRdb reprocessed the public reads and kept productive beta chains. One record per CDR3 amino acid sequence lists the most common genes and DNA. For this sample there are 17,000 or so distinct CDR3 sequences; 6.2% appear just once. The top ten constitute around 7% of the sample. Antigens of these TCRs are unknown. This specimen consisted of lung tumor tissue, obtained at surgery. These TCRs come from a male donor with early-stage non-small cell lung cancer.

In its sample, this clonotype was seen many times. This beta chain was picked up by a library intended for alpha chains and is off target, so its count carries little meaning. CDR3 DNA sequence: TGTGCCAGCAGCGTAGGTCTGCCAGGGGATGGAAACACCATATATTTT. Residues: CASSVGLPGDGNTIYF. The chain has TRBV9 and TRBJ1-3, with D possibly TRBD1 on 6 matching bases. Germline V lookup: CDR1 SGDLS, CDR2 YYNGEE. The CDR3 is 16 residues long. Trimming cost V 0 bases and J 3 bases, with 13 bases left between them.

About this clonotype itself: Since it is a stray read in a library aimed at alpha chains, this beta chain has a size that is not meaningful. This chain links TRBV20-1 with TRBJ2-7; D might be TRBD2 (6 bases). V was pared by 3 bases and J by 0 bases, with 12 bases between. Per germline, CDR1 DFQATT and CDR2 SNEGSKA (reference sequence). The CDR3 loop spans 14 amino acids. The CDR3 DNA sequence: TGCAGTGCTAGGTTCGGAGGGTCCTCCTACGAGCAGTACTTC. This translates into CSARFGGSSYEQYF.

In this sample, this clonotype turned up a few times. This beta chain lies outside the target of a library built for alpha chains; its clone size means little. This chain uses TRBV7-9 with TRBJ1-4; 9 bases agree with TRBD1. CDR1 and CDR2 from the germline V gene are SEHNR and FQNEAQ (reference sequence). The CDR3 sequence is 17 residues long. V shed 3 bases and J 4 bases; nucleotides not matched to a gene: 9. The CDR3 DNA is TGTGCCAGCAGCTTTGCACAGGGGGCGCAGAGTAATGAAAAACTGTTTTTT. This sequence encodes CASSFAQGAQSNEKLFF.

By share, this clonotype ranks as medium-sized. With the library built for alpha chains, this beta chain is off target and its frequency is not meaningful. This sequence joins TRBV6-5 and TRBJ2-1; 9 bases map to TRBD2. This CDR3 comprises 15 residues. V shed 5 bases and J 0 bases; nucleotides not matched to a gene: 2. Germline V gene lookup returns CDR1 MNHEY and CDR2 SVGAGI. As DNA, the CDR3 is TGTGCCAGCAGTCTTAGCGGGAGCTCCTACAATGAGCAGTTCTTC. Amino acids: CASSLSGSSYNEQFF.

This clonotype was observed at least ten times. This beta chain turned up in a library designed for alpha chains; as an off-target read, its abundance says little. The chain uses TRBV7-9 and TRBJ2-5; possible D gene TRBD1, 5 bases. The germline CDR1 and CDR2 sequences are SEHNR and FQNEAQ (reference sequence). The CDR3 length is 15 residues. V dropped 5 bases and J dropped 0 bases, with 13 bases sitting between them. The CDR3, as DNA: TGTGCCAGCAGCCCCAGGGTGCTTGACCAAGAGACCCAGTACTTC. Amino acids: CASSPRVLDQETQYF.

Concerning this clonotype itself: This beta chain is an off-target read within a library intended for alpha chains, so its frequency means little. V is TRBV6-5 and J is TRBJ1-1, with D perhaps matching TRBD1 (5 bases). Looked up from germline, CDR1 is MNHEY and CDR2 is SVGAGI. This CDR3 has 14 residues. Trimming cost V 3 bases and J 0 bases, with 8 bases left between them. This CDR3 is CASSYGGVNTEAFF. Written as DNA, the CDR3 is TGTGCCAGCAGTTATGGGGGGGTGAACACTGAAGCTTTCTTT.

This clonotype has a count of ten or more. Since the library was made to target alpha chains, this beta chain is a stray read and its abundance is not meaningful. The rearrangement links TRBV27 to TRBJ2-7, with 9 nucleotides matching TRBD1. Losses at the gene ends were 8 bases for V and 4 bases for J; bases not matched to a gene: 6. Germline CDR1 is MNHEY and CDR2 is SMNVEV (reference sequence). The length of the CDR3 is 13 residues. CDR3 nucleotides: TGTGCCAGCTCCAGAGACAGGGGGTACGAGCAGTACTTC. The encoded protein is CASSRDRGYEQYF.

There are many counts of this clonotype. This beta chain is a stray sequence in a library constructed for alpha chains; its clone size is not meaningful. The chain employs TRBV20-1 and TRBJ2-2; 7 nucleotides agree with TRBD1. The CDR3 loop spans 15 amino acids. The V and J ends lost 0 bases and 7 bases, in that order; junction bases with no gene match: 8. Germline-derived CDR1 and CDR2 are DFQATT and SNEGSKA (reference sequence). The DNA of the CDR3 is TGCAGTGCTAGAGATTGGAGACAGGGCTTCGGGGAGCTGTTTTTT. This codes for CSARDWRQGFGELFF.

In its sample, this clonotype was seen many times. Because this beta chain is a stray read in a library intended to capture alpha chains, its abundance should not be given much weight. This chain connects TRBV18 to TRBJ2-1; TRBD2 aligns across 7 bases. Germline CDR1 reads KGHSH; CDR2 reads LQKENI. The CDR3 is made up of 15 amino acids. Trimming removed 3 bases from V and 4 bases from J; junction bases left unmatched: 6. The DNA of the CDR3 is TGTGCCAGCTCACCGACCGGGGGGTATTACAATGAGCAGTTCTTC. Its protein is CASSPTGGYYNEQFF. Full variable domain (outside the CDR3, taken from reference TRBV18 and TRBJ2-1): NAGVMQNPRHLVRRRGQEARLRCSPMKGHSHVYWYRQLPEEGLKFMVYLQKENIIDESGMPKERFSAEFPKEGPSILRIQQVVRGDSAAYFCASSPTGGYYNEQFFGPGTRLTVL.

By share, this clonotype ranks as medium-sized. This beta chain appears as a stray read in a library generated for alpha chains; its size is not informative. The chain recombines TRBV3-1 with TRBJ2-7; 9 bases fit TRBD2. V dropped 0 bases and J dropped 7; count of bases not matched to a gene: 10. Per germline, CDR1 LGHDT and CDR2 YNNKEL (reference sequence). This CDR3 region has 16 residues. The CDR3 bases are TGTGCCAGCAGCCAAGATGCCCTAGCGGGAATGGGTGAGCAGTACTTC. Protein sequence: CASSQDALAGMGEQYF.

This clonotype has at least ten counts. This beta chain is a stray sequence in a library constructed for alpha chains; its clone size is not meaningful. V usage is TRBV29-1 and J usage is TRBJ2-1, with D perhaps TRBD1 or TRBD2 (6 bases each). The ends were cut back, 7 bases at V and 2 bases at J, with 15 bases in the middle. The CDR3 runs to 14 residues. Germline loops: CDR1 SQVTM, CDR2 ANQGSEA. CDR3 loop: CSAKQGGTYNEQFF. The CDR3 coding sequence is TGCAGCGCCAAACAGGGAGGAACCTACAATGAGCAGTTCTTC.

This clonotype was counted at least ten times. This beta chain is an unintended read in a library built for alpha chains; its size means little. The V gene is TRBV20-1, the J gene TRBJ2-7; 8 bases are shared with TRBD1. This CDR3 has 11 amino acids. Germline CDR1 reads DFQATT; CDR2 reads SNEGSKA (reference sequence). Losses at the gene ends were 8 bases for V and 2 bases for J; bases not matched to a gene: 2. The CDR3 DNA is TGCAGTTGGACAGGGACCTACGAGCAGTACTTC. Its translation is CSWTGTYEQYF.

This clonotype was counted at least ten times. This beta chain lies outside the target of a library built for alpha chains; its clone size means little. This sequence joins TRBV12-3 or TRBV12-4 and TRBJ1-2, with 10 bases aligning to TRBD1. The CDR3 is 13 amino acids. Germline trimming cut 7 bases from V and 7 bases from J; bases unmatched to any gene: 6. The CDR3 sequence is CASNGQGESGYTF. For the CDR3, the DNA is TGTGCCAGCAATGGACAGGGGGAGTCTGGCTACACCTTC.

Points on this clonotype: The library was built for alpha chains, so this beta chain is an off-target read and its size means little. This rearrangement joins TRBV7-6 to TRBJ2-3; D is perhaps TRBD1 (6 bases). This CDR3 region has 15 residues. Germline V lookup: CDR1 SGHVS, CDR2 FNYEAQ. Trimming took 1 base from V and 1 from J, leaving 9 bases between them. The CDR3 sequence is CASSLVGAGTDTQYF. The CDR3 bases are TGTGCCAGCAGCTTAGTGGGGGCCGGCACAGATACGCAGTATTTT.

This clonotype was seen many times. For a library built for alpha chains, this beta chain is a stray read; little rests on its size. The J gene is TRBJ2-1, the V gene TRBV20-1; D not certain. This CDR3 contains 13 residues. V was pared by 3 bases and J by 2 bases, with 8 bases between. Germline V gene sequence: CDR1 DFQATT, CDR2 SNEGSKA (reference sequence). Written as DNA, the CDR3 is TGCAGTGCTAGGTACAGAGCCTACAATGAGCAGTTCTTC. Protein product: CSARYRAYNEQFF.

This clonotype was detected ten times or more. This beta chain is off target for a library built for alpha chains, so its abundance means little. This chain joins TRBV7-6 and TRBJ2-5; TRBD2 aligns across 9 bases. The CDR3 sequence is 17 residues long. Germline assignment: CDR1 SGHVS and CDR2 FNYEAQ. The junction had 12 bases not matched to a gene; V was cut back by 1 base and J by 6 bases. The CDR3 DNA is TGTGCCAGCAGCTTAGGGGTAGCTAGCGGGATCGCGAAGACCCAGTACTTC. It yields the protein CASSLGVASGIAKTQYF. The full variable domain, in which reference TRBV7-6 and TRBJ2-5 provide the parts outside the CDR3, is GAGVSQSPRYKVTKRGQDVALRCDPISGHVSLYWYRQALGQGPEFLTYFNYEAQQDKSGLPNDRFSAERPEGSISTLTIQRTEQRDSAMYRCASSLGVASGIAKTQYFGPGTRLLVL.

This clonotype was counted at least ten times. The library was built for alpha chains, so this beta chain is an off-target read and its size means little. V gene TRBV28 combines with J gene TRBJ2-3; 9 nucleotides align to TRBD1. The germline V gene has CDR1 MDHEN and CDR2 SYDVKM. The junction had 2 bases not matched to a gene; V was cut back by 7 bases and J by 0 bases. The CDR3 is 14 amino acids. CDR3 coding DNA: TGTGCCAGCACCGGACAGGGGAGCACAGATACGCAGTATTTT. Translated: CASTGQGSTDTQYF.

This clonotype was detected a few times. A library made for alpha chains picked up this beta chain off target, so its size means little. V usage is TRBV7-8 and J usage is TRBJ2-7; 10 bases are a match to TRBD1. This CDR3 comprises 15 residues. V lost 3 bases to trimming and J lost 1 base; unmatched junction nucleotides: 3. Per germline, CDR1 SGHVS and CDR2 FQNEAQ. Here the CDR3 reads CASSFLGQGSYEQYF. CDR3 nucleotide sequence: TGTGCCAGCAGCTTCCTGGGACAGGGGTCCTACGAGCAGTACTTC.

There are many counts of this clonotype. For a library built for alpha chains, this beta chain is a stray read; little rests on its size. The chain recombines TRBV5-5 with TRBJ2-7; D is perhaps TRBD1 or TRBD2 (6 bases each). Germline V gene sequence: CDR1 SGHKS, CDR2 YYEKEE (reference sequence). This CDR3 has 14 residues. The V gene lost 2 bases and the J gene lost 0 bases, with 9 bases spanning the gap. CDR3 DNA sequence: TGTGCCAGCAGCTTTCCGGGGGCCTCCTACGAGCAGTACTTC. It codes for CASSFPGASYEQYF.

In this sample, this clonotype turned up many times. This beta chain lies outside the target of a library built for alpha chains; its clone size means little. The rearrangement links TRBV7-9 to TRBJ1-2; D uncertain. Germline values: CDR1 SEHNR, CDR2 FQNEAQ (reference sequence). The CDR3 is 17 amino acids. Trimming left V 2 bases short and J 2 bases short, with 18 bases between. This chain's CDR3 is CASSLTLGIARNYGYTF. The DNA of the CDR3 is TGTGCCAGCAGCTTAACACTCGGGATCGCGAGGAACTATGGCTACACCTTC. Full variable domain (remainder filled in from reference TRBV7-9 and TRBJ1-2): DTGVSQNPRHKITKRGQNVTFRCDPISEHNRLYWYRQTLGQGPEFLTYFQNEAQLEKSRLLSDRFSAERPKGSFSTLEIQRTEQGDSAMYLCASSLTLGIARNYGYTFGSGTRLTVV.

By share, this clonotype counts as medium-sized. A library made for alpha chains picked up this beta chain off target, so its size means little. This rearrangement joins TRBV7-7 to TRBJ2-3; D remains unclear. The germline gives CDR1 SSHAT, CDR2 FNYEAQ (reference sequence). Trimming cost V 5 bases and J 3 bases, with 9 bases left between them. The CDR3 is 13 amino acids. The DNA of the CDR3 is TGTGCCAGCAGCGCGTCAGGAACAGATACGCAGTATTTT. Amino acids: CASSASGTDTQYF.

This clonotype came up many times. This beta chain is a stray sequence in a library constructed for alpha chains; its clone size is not meaningful. V is TRBV5-6 and J is TRBJ2-1; 9 nucleotides line up with TRBD2. Unmatched junction bases numbered 11, after V lost 4 bases and J lost 9 bases. Germline loops: CDR1 SGHDT, CDR2 YYEEEE. The CDR3 consists of 15 residues. DNA for the CDR3: TGTGCCAGCAGCCTGCAAGCGGGAGGTCGGGGTGAGCAGTTCTTC. Its protein product is CASSLQAGGRGEQFF.

This clonotype was recorded many times. For a library built for alpha chains, this beta chain is a stray read; little rests on its size. The chain joins TRBV29-1 to TRBJ2-3, with 8 bases that match TRBD2. The CDR3 is made up of 15 amino acids. Germline V gene lookup returns CDR1 SQVTM and CDR2 ANQGSEA. J lost 7 bases, V lost 0 bases, and 9 bases had no gene match. The DNA of the CDR3 is TGCAGCGTTGAAGATCGGTCGGGAGGGTTGAATACGCAGTATTTT. This sequence encodes CSVEDRSGGLNTQYF.

By sample share, this clonotype is medium-sized (0.01 to 0.1%). As an off-target read in a library built for alpha chains, this beta chain has a frequency of little significance. This chain connects TRBV6-5 to TRBJ2-3; 7 nucleotides match TRBD2. The CDR3 is 15 residues long. Germline V gene sequence: CDR1 MNHEY, CDR2 SVGAGI. V gave up 0 bases and J gave up 3 bases; unmatched junction bases: 3. CDR3 DNA sequence: TGTGCCAGCAGTTACTCGATCGGGGGGACAGATACGCAGTATTTT. Translation gives CASSYSIGGTDTQYF.

There are many counts of this clonotype. This beta chain is an unintended read in a library built for alpha chains; its size means little. The chain is built from TRBV28 and TRBJ2-5; tentatively, D is TRBD1 (5 bases). The CDR3 spans 12 residues. V lost 9 bases to trimming and J lost 0 bases, with 8 bases between them. Germline CDR1 is MDHEN and CDR2 is SYDVKM. The CDR3 nucleotides are TGTGCCAGTTCAGGGAACCAAGAGACCCAGTACTTC. Translated: CASSGNQETQYF. Based on the CDR3 plus reference TRBV28 and TRBJ2-5, the full variable domain is DVKVTQSSRYLVKRTGEKVFLECVQDMDHENMFWYRQDPGLGLRLIYFSYDVKMKEKGDIPEGYSVSREKKERFSLILESASTNQTSMYLCASSGNQETQYFGPGTRLLVL.

This clonotype was counted at least ten times. Being off target in a library aimed at alpha chains, this beta chain has a size of little meaning. The DNA for the CDR3 is TGTGCCAGCAGCGTAGTGGGCGCGGCGGACGAGCAGTACTTC. As protein: CASSVVGAADEQYF. The V and J genes are TRBV9 and TRBJ2-7; D is unresolved. The CDR3 is 14 residues long. V was trimmed by 0 bases and J by 5 bases, leaving 12 bases between them. Germline V lookup: CDR1 SGDLS, CDR2 YYNGEE.

The table lists this clonotype with many counts. The library was prepared for alpha chains; this beta chain is a stray read, so its frequency means little. The chain employs TRBV7-9 and TRBJ2-3, with D uncertain. V was cut by 1 base and J by 6 bases, with 8 bases left in between. This CDR3 is 13 amino acids long. Germline V gene lookup returns CDR1 SEHNR and CDR2 FQNEAQ (reference sequence). CDR3 nucleotides: TGTGCCAGCAGCTTAGAAGTCCCCGATACGCAGTATTTT. Protein: CASSLEVPDTQYF.

This clonotype was seen repeatedly, ten times or more. Since it is a stray read in a library aimed at alpha chains, this beta chain has a size that is not meaningful. The V gene is TRBV3-1, the J gene TRBJ2-2; TRBD2 agrees at 7 bases. The CDR3 spans 15 residues. Germline V CDR1 and CDR2: LGHDT, YNNKEL (reference sequence). J gave up 1 base and V 4 bases, and 3 bases lay outside the gene matches. CDR3 residues: CASSPWTRNTGELFF. The CDR3 DNA reads as TGTGCCAGCAGCCCCTGGACTAGGAACACCGGGGAGCTGTTTTTT.

This clonotype was found many times. The library was prepared for alpha chains; this beta chain is a stray read, so its frequency means little. The V gene is TRBV28, the J gene TRBJ2-5; unclear D gene. V lost 1 base, J lost 4 bases, and 19 bases lay in between. This CDR3 has 17 residues. Germline-derived CDR1 and CDR2 are MDHEN and SYDVKM. The CDR3 reads CASSLSFPPSLSETQYF. CDR3 nucleotide sequence: TGTGCCAGCAGTTTATCCTTCCCACCAAGCCTGTCAGAGACCCAGTACTTC.

In this sample, this clonotype turned up a few times. This beta chain turned up in a library designed for alpha chains; as an off-target read, its abundance says little. This chain joins TRBV7-9 and TRBJ2-7, with D perhaps being TRBD1 or TRBD2 (5 bases each). V was cut by 4 bases and J by 0 bases, with 10 bases left in between. In germline, CDR1 is SEHNR, CDR2 FQNEAQ (reference sequence). The CDR3 consists of 14 residues. CDR3 region: CASSSGPISYEQYF. CDR3 nucleotides: TGTGCCAGCAGCTCGGGACCCATCTCCTACGAGCAGTACTTC.

With regard to this clonotype: Because the library targeted alpha chains, this beta chain is an off-target read whose size means little. This chain's CDR3 is CASSLEIRGFKNIQYF. The CDR3, as DNA: TGTGCCAGCAGCTTAGAAATTCGAGGTTTCAAAAACATTCAGTACTTC. V gene TRBV7-2 combines with J gene TRBJ2-4; unclear D gene. Germline V CDR1 and CDR2: SGHTA, FQGNSA. CDR3 length: 16 amino acids. V lost 1 base, J lost 3 bases, and 13 bases lay in between. The variable domain in full, with the rest retrieved from reference TRBV7-2 and TRBJ2-4, is GAGVSQSPSNKVTEKGKDVELRCDPISGHTALYWYRQSLGQGLEFLIYFQGNSAPDKSGLPSDRFSAERTGGSVSTLTIQRTQQEDSAVYLCASSLEIRGFKNIQYFGAGTRLSVL.

This clonotype came up a few times. This beta chain slipped into a library made for alpha chains as a stray read, so its size is not meaningful. V is TRBV9 and J is TRBJ1-1; 7 nucleotides match TRBD1. V shed 4 bases and J 6 bases; nucleotides not matched to a gene: 12. The CDR3 consists of 15 residues. Germline V gene data show CDR1 as SGDLS and CDR2 as YYNGEE. The CDR3 sequence is CASSPSPDREAEAFF. CDR3 nucleotide sequence: TGTGCCAGCAGCCCCAGTCCCGACAGGGAGGCTGAAGCTTTCTTT. The full variable domain, completed using reference TRBV9 and TRBJ1-1, is DSGVTQTPKHLITATGQRVTLRCSPRSGDLSVYWYQQSLDQGLQFLIQYYNGEERAKGNILERFSAQQFPDLHSELNLSSLELGDSALYFCASSPSPDREAEAFFGQGTRLTVV.